The 19 T cell receptor beta chains below were found in one sample sequenced in a study of blood T cell repertoires in COVID-19 (dated by TCRdb to 2020 to 2022). The receptor library was made with the immunoSEQ multiplex PCR assay. This immuneACCESS table, as held by TCRdb, lists in-frame sequences with V and J called but not all clones. Of the missing ones, under half trace to an unresolved V gene in checked studies; the others have no known cause. In all, the sample holds approximately 150,000 clones, and 80% to 85% of those were seen once. The top ten clonotypes cover under 13% of the sample. Source material: peripheral blood. The receptors were gathered from a man in his 70s with active or convalescent COVID-19.

This clone was detected once. The CDR3 DNA reads TGTGCCACCAGGGACAGGGGCGGCCGGCGCGAAAAACTGTTTTTT. Encoded protein: CATRDRGGRREKLFF. The chain uses TRBV15 and TRBJ1-4, with 9 positions matching TRBD1. V lost 6 bases and J lost 8; bases outside the gene matches: 10. The CDR3 length is 15 residues. Germline V gene sequence: CDR1 LNHNV, CDR2 YYDKDF (reference sequence).

The rearrangement uses TRBV28 and TRBJ1-2; perhaps TRBD1 as D (5 bases). Germline V gene lookup returns CDR1 MDHEN and CDR2 SYDVKM. The CDR3 is 14 residues long. Trimming took off 1 base at V and 6 bases at J, with 12 bases between the two ends. CDR3 in DNA: TGTGCCAGCAGTTTATCTGTGCAGGGTCATGGCTACACCTTC. Its protein product is CASSLSVQGHGYTF.

This clone was recorded a few times. The rearrangement links TRBV5-1 to TRBJ1-4; no definite D call. Germline V gives CDR1 SGHRS, CDR2 YFSETQ. V was shortened by 3 bases and J by 4 bases, with 22 bases between the two germline ends. This CDR3 has 18 amino acids. The CDR3: CASSSGRRGSGDNEKLFF. The CDR3, as DNA: TGCGCCAGCAGCTCGGGTAGGCGGGGATCTGGTGATAATGAAAAACTGTTTTTT.

V usage is TRBV7-2 and J usage is TRBJ1-4; the D gene is possibly TRBD1 (6 bases). The CDR3 runs 16 residues. V gave up 5 bases and J gave up 0 bases, with 13 bases separating them. In germline, CDR1 is SGHTA, CDR2 FQGNSA. The CDR3 DNA reads as TGTGCCAGCAGCCAACAGGGAATGGCAACTAATGAAAAACTGTTTTTT. Residues: CASSQQGMATNEKLFF.

In DNA form, the CDR3 reads TGTGCCAGCAGTGACATGAATAATGAAAAACTGTTTTTT. The encoded protein is CASSDMNNEKLFF. The gene calls are TRBV12-3 or TRBV12-4 and TRBJ1-4; no definite D call. The CDR3 has 13 residues. The V end lost 5 bases, the J end lost 4 bases, and 8 bases lay between the germline ends.

The V and J genes are TRBV28 and TRBJ2-6; weak D call: TRBD1 (5 bases). Trimming cost V 1 base and J 4 bases, with 8 bases left between them. The germline gives CDR1 MDHEN, CDR2 SYDVKM. The CDR3 spans 15 residues. For the CDR3, the DNA is TGTGCCAGCAGTTTATCAGGGTACGGGGCCAACGTCCTGACTTTC. This sequence encodes CASSLSGYGANVLTF.

The chain recombines TRBV18 with TRBJ1-2; TRBD1 matches 9 bases. CDR1 and CDR2 from the germline V gene are KGHSH and LQKENI. The CDR3 extends over 13 amino acids. V trimming: 4 bases; J trimming: 8 bases; junction bases outside the gene matches: 5. The CDR3 DNA reads TGTGCCAGCTCACTGGGACAGGGTTTCGGCTACACCTTC. It translates to CASSLGQGFGYTF.

This clone turned up a few times. The chain couples TRBV5-4 to TRBJ2-7, with 9 bases that match TRBD1. J gave up 4 bases and V 0 bases, and 5 bases lay outside the gene matches. Germline CDR1 reads SGHNT; CDR2 reads YYREEE (reference sequence). CDR3 length: 15 residues. The CDR3 region is CASSLVGDRAYEQYF. As DNA, the CDR3 is TGTGCCAGCAGCTTGGTGGGGGACAGGGCTTACGAGCAGTACTTC.

The chain joins TRBV6-5 to TRBJ2-5; D is perhaps TRBD2 (6 bases). The length of the CDR3 is 15 residues. The V end lost 8 bases, the J end lost 1 base, and 17 bases lay between the germline ends. In germline, CDR1 is MNHEY, CDR2 SVGAGI. CDR3 DNA: TGTGCCAGCGAGGAGGGACCCTCACTCCAAGAGACCCAGTACTTC. This gives the protein CASEEGPSLQETQYF.

The rearrangement links TRBV5-1 to TRBJ2-3, with D perhaps matching TRBD2 (7 bases). CDR1 and CDR2 from the germline V gene are SGHRS and YFSETQ. CDR3 length: 15 amino acids. Between the trimmed V and J ends, which lost 0 bases and 6 bases, there was a span of 14 bases. CDR3 amino acids: CASSLAGGPGDTQYF. The CDR3 DNA reads as TGCGCCAGCAGCTTGGCCGGGGGGCCGGGGGATACGCAGTATTTT.

This sequence joins TRBV2 and TRBJ2-1; 8 nucleotides agree with TRBD1. With 7 bases clipped from V and 9 bases from J, the junction kept 14 bases outside the gene matches. The V gene's germline CDR1 is SNHLY and CDR2 FYNNEI. This CDR3 comprises 15 residues. CDR3 sequence (DNA): TGTGCCAGCAAAAAGCAGGGGGACAGGCAGGGTGAGCAGTTCTTC. Translation gives CASKKQGDRQGEQFF.

As concerns this clone: Its ends do not fully match the called genes, so a read error is possible. The chain recombines TRBV7-9 with TRBJ2-1; 7 bases are shared with TRBD2. Germline CDR1 reads SEHNR; CDR2 reads FQNEAQ (reference sequence). The CDR3 covers 14 residues. CDR3 amino acids: CASSSGLDYSEQFF. The CDR3 coding sequence is TGTGCCAGCAGCTCCGGACTAGATTACAGTGAGCAGTTCTTC.

V is TRBV12-5 and J is TRBJ2-7; 11 bases match TRBD1. CDR1 and CDR2 (germline): LGHNT, FRNRAP. The junction had 2 bases not matched to a gene; V was cut back by 6 bases and J by 4 bases. The CDR3 consists of 13 residues. The CDR3: CASGRDRGYEQYF. In DNA form, the CDR3 reads TGTGCTAGTGGACGGGACAGGGGGTACGAGCAGTACTTC.

The V call is TRBV28, the J call TRBJ2-2, with 9 bases identical to TRBD2. This CDR3 contains 19 residues. V was clipped by 3 bases and J by 3 bases; unmatched bases: 14. Germline V lookup: CDR1 MDHEN, CDR2 SYDVKM. DNA for the CDR3: TGTGCCAGCAGTTTCGAGGTGCTAGCGGGATATCAGGACACCGGGGAGCTGTTTTTT. Amino acid sequence: CASSFEVLAGYQDTGELFF.

The chain links TRBV27 to TRBJ2-1; TRBD2 matches at 11 bases. J was trimmed by 5 bases and V by 5 bases; bases with no gene match: 11. The CDR3 totals 17 residues. Germline V gene lookup returns CDR1 MNHEY and CDR2 SMNVEV (reference sequence). DNA of the CDR3: TGTGCCAGCAGTGAGGGCTTCGGGACTAGCGGAAACAATGAGCAGTTCTTC. Translation: CASSEGFGTSGNNEQFF.

The chain is built from TRBV27 and TRBJ2-7; D gene unclear. The germline V and J ends were trimmed by 4 bases and 5 bases, with 12 bases remaining between them. Germline-derived CDR1 and CDR2 are MNHEY and SMNVEV (reference sequence). The CDR3 sequence is 13 residues long. The DNA for the CDR3 is TGTGCCAGCAGTTGGTACTTTGAGGACGAGCAGTACTTC. Translated: CASSWYFEDEQYF.

The V gene is TRBV3-1 (or the pseudogene TRBV3-2), the J gene TRBJ2-2, with D hard to call. The V and J ends lost 2 bases and 0 bases respectively, with 10 bases between them. Germline CDR1 and CDR2: LGHDT and YNNKEL (reference sequence). The CDR3 is made up of 16 amino acids. CDR3 protein: CASSQKPLSNTGELFF. The CDR3 DNA reads TGTGCCAGCAGCCAAAAGCCACTCTCGAACACCGGGGAGCTGTTTTTT.

CDR3 residues: CASSLAWQEGTEAFF. CDR3 nucleotide sequence: TGCGCCAGCAGCTTGGCTTGGCAGGAGGGGACTGAAGCTTTCTTT. The chain uses TRBV5-1 and TRBJ1-1; D may be TRBD1 (5 bases). The CDR3 loop spans 15 amino acids. V was cut by 0 bases and J by 5 bases, with 14 bases left in between. CDR1 and CDR2 from the germline V gene are SGHRS and YFSETQ.

This chain joins TRBV2 and TRBJ1-5; no clear D gene. The CDR3 extends over 11 amino acids. V was pared by 6 bases and J by 9 bases, with 9 bases between. Germline CDR1 SNHLY, CDR2 FYNNEI. The CDR3 protein is CASSTDMPQHF. The CDR3 DNA reads TGTGCCAGCAGCACCGACATGCCCCAGCATTTT.